The entry below describes one TCR beta chain. Its target is not known. Sequencing used immunoSEQ multiplex PCR; TCRdb keeps in-frame clones, though not all of them. This table has 55,000 to 90,000 clones, 80% to 90% appearing once. Germline V gives CDR1 SGHTA, CDR2 FQGNSA. Trimming removed 1 base at V and 8 bases at J, with 9 bases between. The CDR3 runs 14 residues. At cycle 4 day 1, cycle 7 day 1, and baseline, blood was sampled. This entry comes from a study of OX40 agonist ivuxolimab in advanced cancers. Study overall: Prior checkpoint blockade (anti-PD-1, anti-PD-L1 or anti-CTLA-4) was permitted; approximately 40% had it. Two cutaneous melanoma patients and one hepatocellular carcinoma patient, three in all, had partial responses.

Study findings and constraints: The study found that CD8+ T cells averaged more expanded clones than CD4+.

The chain couples TRBV7-2 to TRBJ1-6, with D unresolved. Sequenced here: CD4+ or CD8+ T cells sorted from blood, sampled in a trial of the OX40 agonist ivuxolimab. The origin of this receptor is an adult with an advanced solid tumor such as melanoma, head and neck, liver or kidney cancer. DNA of the CDR3: TGTGCCAGCAGCTTAGAAGGGTTGGATTCACCCCTCCACTTT. Its protein is CASSLEGLDSPLHF.